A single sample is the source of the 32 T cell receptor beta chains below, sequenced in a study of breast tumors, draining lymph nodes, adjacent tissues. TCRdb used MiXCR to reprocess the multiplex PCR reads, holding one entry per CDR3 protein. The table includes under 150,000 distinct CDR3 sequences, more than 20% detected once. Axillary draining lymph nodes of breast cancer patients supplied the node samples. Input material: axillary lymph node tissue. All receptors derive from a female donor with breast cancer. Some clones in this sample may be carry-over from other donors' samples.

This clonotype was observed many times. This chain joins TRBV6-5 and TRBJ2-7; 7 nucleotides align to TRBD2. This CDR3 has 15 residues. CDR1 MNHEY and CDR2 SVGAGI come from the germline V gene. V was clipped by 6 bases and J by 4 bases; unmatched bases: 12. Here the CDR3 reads CASSYLAERGYEQYF. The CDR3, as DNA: TGTGCCAGCAGCTATCTAGCGGAGAGGGGATACGAGCAGTACTTC.

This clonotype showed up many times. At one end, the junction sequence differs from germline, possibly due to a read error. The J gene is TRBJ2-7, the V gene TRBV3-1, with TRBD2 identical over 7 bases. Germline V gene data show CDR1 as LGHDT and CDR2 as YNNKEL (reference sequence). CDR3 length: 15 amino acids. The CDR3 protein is CASSQGVGGTYEQYF. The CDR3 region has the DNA TGTGCTAGCAGCCAAGGTGTGGGGGGGACCTACGAGCAGTACTTC.

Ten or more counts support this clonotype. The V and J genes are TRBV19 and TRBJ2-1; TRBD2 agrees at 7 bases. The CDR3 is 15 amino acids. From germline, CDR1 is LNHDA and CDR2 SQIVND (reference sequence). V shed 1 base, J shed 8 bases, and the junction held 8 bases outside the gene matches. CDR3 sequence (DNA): TGTGCCAGTAGTATAGGGACTAGACAATTTGATGAGCAGTTCTTC. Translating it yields CASSIGTRQFDEQFF.

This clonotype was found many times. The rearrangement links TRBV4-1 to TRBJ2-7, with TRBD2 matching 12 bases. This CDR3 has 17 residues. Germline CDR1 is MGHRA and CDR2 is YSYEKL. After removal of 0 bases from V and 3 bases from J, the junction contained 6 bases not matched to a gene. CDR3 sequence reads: CASSQERTSGMLYEQYF. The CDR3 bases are TGCGCCAGCAGCCAAGAAAGGACTAGCGGGATGCTCTACGAGCAGTACTTC.

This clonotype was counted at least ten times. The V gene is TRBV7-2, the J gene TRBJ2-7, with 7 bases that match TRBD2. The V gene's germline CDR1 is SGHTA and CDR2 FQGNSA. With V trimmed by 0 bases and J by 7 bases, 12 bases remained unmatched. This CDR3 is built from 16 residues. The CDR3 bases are TGTGCCAGCAGCTTAGCCCCTAGCGGATCGGGGGGAGAGCAGTACTTC. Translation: CASSLAPSGSGGEQYF.

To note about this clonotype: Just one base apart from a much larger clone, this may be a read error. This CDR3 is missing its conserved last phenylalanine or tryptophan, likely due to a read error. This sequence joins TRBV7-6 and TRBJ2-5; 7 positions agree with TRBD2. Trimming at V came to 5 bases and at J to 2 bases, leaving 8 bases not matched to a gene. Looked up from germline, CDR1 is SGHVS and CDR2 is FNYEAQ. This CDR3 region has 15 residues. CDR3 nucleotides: TGTGCCAGCAGCCTACTAGCGAGGTCACAAGAGACCCAGTACTCC. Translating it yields CASSLLARSQETQYS.

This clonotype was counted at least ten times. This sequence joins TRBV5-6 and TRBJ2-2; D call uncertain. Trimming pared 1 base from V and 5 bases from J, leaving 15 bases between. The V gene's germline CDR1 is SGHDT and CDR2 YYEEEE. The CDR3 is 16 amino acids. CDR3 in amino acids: CASSLKPRRRTGELFF. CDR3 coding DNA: TGTGCCAGCAGCTTGAAACCACGCAGAAGGACCGGGGAGCTGTTTTTT.

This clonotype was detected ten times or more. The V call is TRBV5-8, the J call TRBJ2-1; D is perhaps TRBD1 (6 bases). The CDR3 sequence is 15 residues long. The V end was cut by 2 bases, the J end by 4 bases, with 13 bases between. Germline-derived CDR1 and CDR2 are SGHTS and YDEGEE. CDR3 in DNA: TGTGCCAGCAGCTTAGGACAGTTACCGTACAATGAGCAGTTCTTC. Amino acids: CASSLGQLPYNEQFF.

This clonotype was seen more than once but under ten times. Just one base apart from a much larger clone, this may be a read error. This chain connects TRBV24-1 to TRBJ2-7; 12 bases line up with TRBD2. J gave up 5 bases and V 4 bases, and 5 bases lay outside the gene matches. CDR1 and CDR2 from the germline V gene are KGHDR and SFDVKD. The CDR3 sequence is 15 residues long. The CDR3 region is CATSDPPSGRDEQYF. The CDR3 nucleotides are TGTGCCACCAGTGACCCCCCTAGCGGGAGGGACGAGCAGTACTTC.

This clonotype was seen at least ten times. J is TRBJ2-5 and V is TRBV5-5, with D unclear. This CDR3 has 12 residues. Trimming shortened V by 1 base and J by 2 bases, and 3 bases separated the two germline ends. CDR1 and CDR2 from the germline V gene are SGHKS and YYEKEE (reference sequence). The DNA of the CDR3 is TGTGCCAGCAGCTTGTGGCAAGAGACCCAGTACTTC. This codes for CASSLWQETQYF.

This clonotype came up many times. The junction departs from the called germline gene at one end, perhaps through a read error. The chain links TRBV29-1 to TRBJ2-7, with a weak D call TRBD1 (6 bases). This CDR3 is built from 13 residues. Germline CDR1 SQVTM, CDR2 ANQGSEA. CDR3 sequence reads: CSVRSEGQQTRVF. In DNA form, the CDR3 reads TGCAGCGTCCGTTCGGAAGGACAGCAGACGAGGGTCTTC.

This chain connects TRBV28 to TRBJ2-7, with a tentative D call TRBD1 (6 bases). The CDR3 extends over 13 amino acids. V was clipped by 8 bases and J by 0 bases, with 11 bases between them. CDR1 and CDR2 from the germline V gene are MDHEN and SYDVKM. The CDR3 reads CASGRTASYEQYF. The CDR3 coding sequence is TGTGCCAGCGGTCGGACAGCCTCCTACGAGCAGTACTTC.

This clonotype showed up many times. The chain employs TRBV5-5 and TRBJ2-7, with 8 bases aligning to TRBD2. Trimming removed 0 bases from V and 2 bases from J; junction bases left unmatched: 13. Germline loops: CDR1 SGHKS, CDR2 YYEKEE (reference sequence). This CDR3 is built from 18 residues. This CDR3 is CASSLVSASGRSPYEQYF. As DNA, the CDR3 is TGTGCCAGCAGCTTGGTATCGGCTAGCGGGCGAAGTCCCTACGAGCAGTACTTC.

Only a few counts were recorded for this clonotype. The CDR3 bases are TGTGCCAGCTCACCGACAGGGACCAGAGAAAAACTGTTTTTT. This codes for CASSPTGTREKLFF. The rearrangement links TRBV18 to TRBJ1-4, with TRBD1 matching 7 bases. The germline CDR1 and CDR2 sequences are KGHSH and LQKENI. The CDR3 is 14 residues long. The junction had 6 bases not matched to a gene; V was cut back by 3 bases and J by 8 bases.

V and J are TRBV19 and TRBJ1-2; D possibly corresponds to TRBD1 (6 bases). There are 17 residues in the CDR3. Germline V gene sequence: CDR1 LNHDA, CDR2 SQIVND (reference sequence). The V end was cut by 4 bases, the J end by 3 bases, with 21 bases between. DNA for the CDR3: TGTGCCAGTAGTACCCTCCCTCTACAGGGATTTTACTATGGCTACACCTTC. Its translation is CASSTLPLQGFYYGYTF.

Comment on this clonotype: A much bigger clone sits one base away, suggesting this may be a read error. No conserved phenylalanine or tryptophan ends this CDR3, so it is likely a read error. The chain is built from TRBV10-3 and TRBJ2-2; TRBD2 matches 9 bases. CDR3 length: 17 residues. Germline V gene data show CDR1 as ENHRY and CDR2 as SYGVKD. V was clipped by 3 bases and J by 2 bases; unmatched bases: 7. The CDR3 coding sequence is TGTGCCATCAGTGACCCGACTAGCGGCGTCAACACCGGGGAGCTGTTTTCT. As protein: CAISDPTSGVNTGELFS.

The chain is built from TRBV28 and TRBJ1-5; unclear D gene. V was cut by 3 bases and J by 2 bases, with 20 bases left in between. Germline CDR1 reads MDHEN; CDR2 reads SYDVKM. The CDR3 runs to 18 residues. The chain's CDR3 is CASSFVGFPHSGNQPQHF. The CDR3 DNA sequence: TGTGCCAGCAGTTTCGTAGGGTTTCCCCATAGTGGCAATCAGCCCCAGCATTTT.

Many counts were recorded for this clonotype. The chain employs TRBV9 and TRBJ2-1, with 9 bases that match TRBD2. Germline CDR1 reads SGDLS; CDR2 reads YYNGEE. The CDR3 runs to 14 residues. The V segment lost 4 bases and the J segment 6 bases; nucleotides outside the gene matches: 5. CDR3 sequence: CASSLAGTLNEQFF. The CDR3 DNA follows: TGTGCCAGCAGCCTAGCGGGAACTCTCAATGAGCAGTTCTTC. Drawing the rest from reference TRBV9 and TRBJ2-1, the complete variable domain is DSGVTQTPKHLITATGQRVTLRCSPRSGDLSVYWYQQSLDQGLQFLIQYYNGEERAKGNILERFSAQQFPDLHSELNLSSLELGDSALYFCASSLAGTLNEQFFGPGTRLTVL.

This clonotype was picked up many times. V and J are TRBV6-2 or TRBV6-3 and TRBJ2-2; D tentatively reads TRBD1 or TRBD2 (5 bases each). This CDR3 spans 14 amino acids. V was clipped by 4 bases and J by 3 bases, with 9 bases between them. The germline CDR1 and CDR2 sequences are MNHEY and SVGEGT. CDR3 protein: CASSWDPHTGELFF. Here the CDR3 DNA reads TGTGCCAGCAGTTGGGACCCCCACACCGGGGAGCTGTTTTTT.

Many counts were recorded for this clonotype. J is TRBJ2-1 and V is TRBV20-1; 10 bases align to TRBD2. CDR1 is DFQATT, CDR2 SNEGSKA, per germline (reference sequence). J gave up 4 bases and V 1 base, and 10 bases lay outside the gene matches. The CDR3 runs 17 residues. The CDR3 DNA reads TGCAGTGCTAGAGCCCTGGGACTAGCGAATAGGTACAATGAGCAGTTCTTC. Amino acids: CSARALGLANRYNEQFF.

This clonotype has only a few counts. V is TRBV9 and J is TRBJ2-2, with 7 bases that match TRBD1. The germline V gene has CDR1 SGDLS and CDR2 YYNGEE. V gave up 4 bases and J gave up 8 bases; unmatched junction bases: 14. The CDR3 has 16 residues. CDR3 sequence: CASSPEGQNFGGELFF. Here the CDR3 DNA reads TGTGCCAGCAGCCCCGAGGGACAGAATTTCGGGGGGGAGCTGTTTTTT.

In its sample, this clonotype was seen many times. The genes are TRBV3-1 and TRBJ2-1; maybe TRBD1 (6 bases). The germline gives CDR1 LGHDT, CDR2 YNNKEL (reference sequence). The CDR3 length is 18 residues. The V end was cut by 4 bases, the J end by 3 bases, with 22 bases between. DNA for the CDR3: TGTGCCAGCAGCCGAGCCGCTAACAGGGACCCAATCTACAATGAGCAGTTCTTC. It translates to CASSRAANRDPIYNEQFF.

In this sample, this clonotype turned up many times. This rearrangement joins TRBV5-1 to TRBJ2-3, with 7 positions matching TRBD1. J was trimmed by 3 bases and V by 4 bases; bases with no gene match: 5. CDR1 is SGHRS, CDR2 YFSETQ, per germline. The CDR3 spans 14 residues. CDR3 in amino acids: CASSSGQVTDTQYF. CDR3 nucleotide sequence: TGCGCCAGCAGCAGTGGACAGGTTACAGATACGCAGTATTTT.

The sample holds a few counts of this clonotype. The CDR3 region has the DNA TGTGCCTGGAGCTTCCTCGGGACAAAGCGCGTGGAGCTGTTTTTT. This translates into CAWSFLGTKRVELFF. The chain joins TRBV30 to TRBJ2-2, with D perhaps matching TRBD1 (6 bases). V lost 3 bases and J 10 bases, leaving 21 bases between the germline ends. Germline lookup yields CDR1 GTSNPN and CDR2 SVGIG (reference sequence). The CDR3 is 15 amino acids.

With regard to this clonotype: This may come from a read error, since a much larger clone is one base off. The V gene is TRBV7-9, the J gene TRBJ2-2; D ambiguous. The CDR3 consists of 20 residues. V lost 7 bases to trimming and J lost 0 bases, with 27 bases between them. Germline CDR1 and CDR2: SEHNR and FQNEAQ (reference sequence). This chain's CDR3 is CASTSFLHHSGPPNTGELFF. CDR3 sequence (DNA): TGTGCCAGCACCTCTTTCCTTCATCACTCAGGTCCCCCGAACACCGGGGAGCTGTTTTTT.

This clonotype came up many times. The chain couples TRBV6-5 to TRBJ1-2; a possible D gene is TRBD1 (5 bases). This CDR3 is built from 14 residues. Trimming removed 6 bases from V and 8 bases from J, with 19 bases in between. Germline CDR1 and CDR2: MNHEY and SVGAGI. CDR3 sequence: CASSPLITGAGYTF. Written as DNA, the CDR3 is TGTGCCAGCAGCCCCTTAATTACTGGGGCAGGCTACACCTTC.

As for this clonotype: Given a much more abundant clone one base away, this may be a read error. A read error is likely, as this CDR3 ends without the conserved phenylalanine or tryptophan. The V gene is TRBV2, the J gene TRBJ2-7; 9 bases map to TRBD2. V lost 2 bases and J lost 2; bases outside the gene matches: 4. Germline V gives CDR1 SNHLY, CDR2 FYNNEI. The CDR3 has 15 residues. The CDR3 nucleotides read TGTGCCAGCAGTGAAAGGGCTAGCGGGACCTACGAGCAGTACCTC. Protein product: CASSERASGTYEQYL.

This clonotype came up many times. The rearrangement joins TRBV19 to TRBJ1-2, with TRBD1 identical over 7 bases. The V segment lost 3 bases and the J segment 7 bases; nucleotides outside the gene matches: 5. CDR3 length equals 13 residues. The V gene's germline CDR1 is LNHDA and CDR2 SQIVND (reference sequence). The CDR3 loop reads CASSMSRGFGYTF. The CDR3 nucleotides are TGTGCCAGTAGTATGTCCAGGGGGTTTGGCTACACCTTC.

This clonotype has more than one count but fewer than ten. This CDR3 reads CASSIGDRKNEKLFF. The CDR3 DNA reads TGTGCCAGTAGTATAGGAGACAGGAAAAATGAAAAACTGTTTTTT. The J gene is TRBJ1-4, the V gene TRBV19, with D perhaps matching TRBD1 (6 bases). V lost 1 base and J 5 bases, leaving 11 bases between the germline ends. The germline V gene encodes CDR1 LNHDA and CDR2 SQIVND (reference sequence). The CDR3 totals 15 residues.

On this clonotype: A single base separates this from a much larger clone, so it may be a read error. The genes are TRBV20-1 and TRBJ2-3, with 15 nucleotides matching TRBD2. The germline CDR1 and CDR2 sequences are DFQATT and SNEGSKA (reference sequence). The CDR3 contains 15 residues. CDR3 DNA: TGCAGTGCTGTAGGGACTAGCGGGAGGATGGATACGCAGTGTTTT. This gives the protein CSAVGTSGRMDTQCF.

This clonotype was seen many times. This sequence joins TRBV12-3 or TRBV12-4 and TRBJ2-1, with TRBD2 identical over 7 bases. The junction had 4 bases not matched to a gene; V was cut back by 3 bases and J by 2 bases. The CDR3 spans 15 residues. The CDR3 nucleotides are TGTGCCAGCAGTTTTTACGGGAGGACCTACAATGAGCAGTTCTTC. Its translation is CASSFYGRTYNEQFF.

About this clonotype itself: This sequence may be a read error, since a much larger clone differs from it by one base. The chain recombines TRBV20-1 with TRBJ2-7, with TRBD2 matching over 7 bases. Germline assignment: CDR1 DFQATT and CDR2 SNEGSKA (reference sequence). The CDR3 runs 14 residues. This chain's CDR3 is CSARGAGFSYEQCF. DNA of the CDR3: TGCAGTGCTAGAGGAGCGGGGTTCTCCTACGAGCAGTGCTTC.